This record covers a single T cell receptor beta chain. The CDR3 has 16 amino acids. Germline CDR1 is SGHAT and CDR2 is FQDESV (reference sequence). Trimming took 1 base from V and 12 from J; bases not matched to a gene: 8. The data were obtained in a study of shared clonotypes between healthy human individuals. Clones were sequenced by immunoSEQ multiplex PCR, and TCRdb holds only the in-frame ones, with some missing. Of some 470,000 clones in the sample, 76% were seen once. The receptor comes from a middle-aged woman in good health. Some clones in this sample may be carry-over from other donors' samples. The specimen sequenced was PBMCs. The chain joins TRBV11-1 to TRBJ2-1, with TRBD2 matching 14 bases. The CDR3, as DNA: TGTGCCAGCAGCTTAGAGGGGACTAGCGGGAGATTTGGGCAGTTCTTC. Encoded protein: CASSLEGTSGRFGQFF.